Here is one TCR beta chain with its context. CDR3 length equals 14 residues. Germline CDR1 and CDR2: SGHTA and FQGNSA. The V and J ends lost 6 bases and 5 bases respectively, with 14 bases between them. The sample comes from a study of blood T cell repertoires in COVID-19. Per the authors' pipeline: Amplification with reference gene primers provided the estimates of nucleated cell counts. Clones were read by immunoSEQ multiplex PCR, and TCRdb kept only the in-frame ones, dropping some. That table supplies the V and J calls and clone size; D and trimming were determined from the DNA. The sample comprises roughly 150,000 clones, about four fifths of which are singletons, and about a tenth rests with the top ten.

The chain couples TRBV7-2 to TRBJ2-1, with D possibly being TRBD2 (6 bases). The sequencing sample was made of peripheral blood. This clonotype originated in a man between 70 and 80 years old with active or convalescent COVID-19. Written as DNA, the CDR3 is TGTGCCAGCAGGCTAGCGAGGGAAAACAATGAGCAGTTCTTC. Protein sequence: CASRLARENNEQFF.